These 32 T cell receptor beta chains share one sample of origin, sequenced in a study of cytomegalovirus exposure and HLA in healthy donors. Using immunoSEQ multiplex PCR, the repertoire was profiled, and TCRdb retains in-frame clones only, with some absent. This sample yields over 85,000 clones, of which around nine tenths are seen a single time; about 2% belongs to the top ten. Input material: PBMCs. Receptor source: a woman in her late teens or twenties in good health and CMV-seronegative.

V is TRBV4-1 and J is TRBJ2-2; a weak D match, TRBD2 (6 bases). Per germline, CDR1 MGHRA and CDR2 YSYEKL. V was shortened by 1 base and J by 3 bases, with 9 bases between the two germline ends. The CDR3 has 15 residues. In DNA form, the CDR3 reads TGCGCCAGCAGCCAAGCCGGGACTCACACCGGGGAGCTGTTTTTT. Its protein product is CASSQAGTHTGELFF.

For this clone: The germline gene is not matched at one end of the junction; a read error may be the cause. The rearrangement joins TRBV7-7 to TRBJ2-5, with TRBD1 as a possible D gene (5 bases). Per germline, CDR1 SSHAT and CDR2 FNYEAQ (reference sequence). The CDR3 consists of 14 residues. As DNA, the CDR3 is TGTGCTAGCAGCCCAGTAACCCAGGGAGAGACCCAGTACTTC. Amino acid sequence: CASSPVTQGETQYF.

The chain recombines TRBV30 with TRBJ2-4; 7 bases agree with TRBD1. The CDR3 extends over 13 amino acids. Germline assignment: CDR1 GTSNPN and CDR2 SVGIG (reference sequence). The trim removed 0 bases at V and 8 bases at J, leaving 4 bases unmatched. The CDR3 DNA reads TGTGCCTGGAGTGTAGGGCAGGGGGACATTCAGTACTTC. Translation gives CAWSVGQGDIQYF.

V and J are TRBV7-2 and TRBJ2-5; tentatively, D is TRBD2 (5 bases). Trimming stripped 1 base from V and 1 base from J, with 13 bases between. The CDR3 length is 16 residues. Germline V gene lookup returns CDR1 SGHTA and CDR2 FQGNSA. The CDR3 DNA reads as TGTGCCAGCAGCTTAGGCCCAACTAGGACCCAAGAGACCCAGTACTTC. Its protein product is CASSLGPTRTQETQYF.

J is TRBJ1-2 and V is TRBV7-8, with D perhaps TRBD1 (6 bases). V dropped 3 bases and J dropped 7 bases, with 9 bases sitting between them. CDR3 length: 12 amino acids. Germline CDR1 is SGHVS and CDR2 is FQNEAQ. CDR3 in DNA: TGTGCCAGCAGCTTTACAGGGTTTGGCTACACCTTC. Amino acids: CASSFTGFGYTF.

The sample holds one count of this clone. The chain has TRBV6-5 and TRBJ2-3, with D possibly matching TRBD1 (6 bases). The V end was cut by 0 bases, the J end by 7 bases, with 14 bases between. The CDR3 is 15 residues long. The germline V gene encodes CDR1 MNHEY and CDR2 SVGAGI. DNA for the CDR3: TGTGCCAGCAGTTACTCCGGGACATATCTCAATACGCAGTATTTT. Translated: CASSYSGTYLNTQYF.

V gene TRBV6-1 combines with J gene TRBJ2-5; a weak D match, TRBD1 (6 bases). V lost 3 bases, J lost 3 bases, and 11 bases lay in between. Germline CDR1 reads MNHNS; CDR2 reads SASEGT. The CDR3 consists of 14 residues. The CDR3 DNA is TGTGCCAGCAGTGATGGGGGCAGAAAAGAGACCCAGTACTTC. Its translation is CASSDGGRKETQYF.

The J gene is TRBJ1-4, the V gene TRBV27, with TRBD1 identical over 9 bases. This CDR3 is 13 amino acids long. The V gene's germline CDR1 is MNHEY and CDR2 SMNVEV (reference sequence). Unmatched junction bases numbered 5, after V lost 10 bases and J lost 5 bases. CDR3 sequence (DNA): TGTGCCACACAACAGGGGGCGAATGAAAAACTGTTTTTT. Its translation is CATQQGANEKLFF.

This chain links TRBV7-9 with TRBJ2-1, with 11 bases that match TRBD2. After removal of 5 bases from V and 7 bases from J, the junction contained 10 bases not matched to a gene. This CDR3 is 16 amino acids long. The V gene's germline CDR1 is SEHNR and CDR2 FQNEAQ (reference sequence). CDR3 nucleotide sequence: TGTGCCAGCAGCCCTCTAGCGGGAGGCCGACGGAATGAGCAGTTCTTC. Its protein product is CASSPLAGGRRNEQFF.

The rearrangement links TRBV19 to TRBJ2-5; 9 bases align to TRBD2. The CDR3 is 13 residues long. The germline CDR1 and CDR2 sequences are LNHDA and SQIVND (reference sequence). J lost 5 bases, V lost 4 bases, and 2 bases had no gene match. CDR3 sequence reads: CASSTGLAETQYF. DNA of the CDR3: TGTGCCAGTAGTACGGGACTAGCCGAGACCCAGTACTTC.

The gene calls are TRBV28 and TRBJ1-1; D is unresolved. CDR1 and CDR2 (germline): MDHEN, SYDVKM. Between the trimmed V and J ends, which lost 5 bases and 5 bases, there was a span of 9 bases. The CDR3 is 12 amino acids. Written as DNA, the CDR3 is TGTGCCAGCAGTCGGGGTGGGACTGAAGCTTTCTTT. Its translation is CASSRGGTEAFF.

The rearrangement links TRBV27 to TRBJ2-2; 7 nucleotides agree with TRBD2. Germline CDR1 and CDR2: MNHEY and SMNVEV (reference sequence). V was pared by 0 bases and J by 5 bases, with 6 bases of the junction left unmatched. The CDR3 has 16 residues. CDR3 DNA: TGTGCCAGCAGTTTATCAAGGACTAGTGAGACCGGGGAGCTGTTTTTT. It encodes CASSLSRTSETGELFF.

The chain is built from TRBV9 and TRBJ2-5, with D tentatively TRBD1 (7 bases). Germline V CDR1 and CDR2: SGDLS, YYNGEE. Trimming removed 2 bases from V and 1 base from J, with 12 bases in between. The CDR3 loop spans 15 amino acids. CDR3 DNA sequence: TGTGCCAGCAGCGTTCCGCGGGACAGCCAAGAGACCCAGTACTTC. Its translation: CASSVPRDSQETQYF.

Here the CDR3 reads CASTISGGTGELFF. CDR3 coding DNA: TGTGCCAGCACCATTAGCGGGGGCACCGGGGAGCTGTTTTTT. V gene TRBV16 combines with J gene TRBJ2-2, with 9 bases aligning to TRBD2. The CDR3 covers 14 residues. Trimming at V came to 7 bases and at J to 4 bases, leaving 4 bases not matched to a gene. CDR1 is KGHSY and CDR2 is FQNENV in the germline V gene. Full variable domain (remainder filled in from reference TRBV16 and TRBJ2-2): GEEVAQTPKHLVRGEGQKAKLYCAPIKGHSYVFWYQQVLKNEFKFLISFQNENVFDETGMPKERFSAKCLPNSPCSLEIQATKLEDSAVYFCASTISGGTGELFFGEGSRLTVL.

The chain is built from TRBV7-8 and TRBJ2-7; D not resolved. V lost 2 bases and J lost 6, with 11 bases in between. Germline V lookup: CDR1 SGHVS, CDR2 FQNEAQ. The CDR3 has 13 amino acids. The CDR3 reads CASSLLETGEQYF. The CDR3 region has the DNA TGTGCCAGCAGCTTACTCGAAACCGGCGAGCAGTACTTC.

The chain couples TRBV7-9 to TRBJ2-1; D is possibly TRBD1 (6 bases). The CDR3 totals 13 residues. Germline V gives CDR1 SEHNR, CDR2 FQNEAQ (reference sequence). V lost 5 bases to trimming and J lost 8 bases, with 13 bases between them. In DNA, the CDR3 is TGTGCCAGCAGCAGGGATCAGGGGTATGAGCAGTTCTTC. It specifies CASSRDQGYEQFF.

The chain employs TRBV5-4 and TRBJ2-5; 9 nucleotides align to TRBD2. Germline CDR1 SGHNT, CDR2 YYREEE (reference sequence). J lost 5 bases, V lost 1 base, and 6 bases had no gene match. The CDR3 consists of 15 residues. CDR3 residues: CASSLPSGVFETQYF. The CDR3 nucleotides are TGTGCCAGCAGCTTGCCTAGCGGGGTATTTGAGACCCAGTACTTC. Full variable domain (missing parts from reference TRBV5-4 and TRBJ2-5): ETGVTQSPTHLIKTRGQQVTLRCSSQSGHNTVSWYQQALGQGPQFIFQYYREEENGRGNFPPRFSGLQFPNYSSELNVNALELDDSALYLCASSLPSGVFETQYFGPGTRLLVL.

This chain joins TRBV6-1 and TRBJ2-5; 7 bases agree with TRBD1. Germline CDR1 is MNHNS and CDR2 is SASEGT. This CDR3 has 13 amino acids. V shed 6 bases and J 4 bases; nucleotides not matched to a gene: 5. The CDR3, as DNA: TGTGCCAGCAGCTCCACAGGGGTAGAGACCCAGTACTTC. Translation: CASSSTGVETQYF.

The chain couples TRBV4-1 to TRBJ1-2; 7 nucleotides line up with TRBD1. Looked up from germline, CDR1 is MGHRA and CDR2 is YSYEKL. The CDR3 runs to 15 residues. With 3 bases clipped from V and 3 bases from J, the junction kept 7 bases outside the gene matches. CDR3 loop: CASSQDRDRDYGYTF. The DNA for the CDR3 is TGCGCCAGCAGCCAGGACCGGGACAGAGACTATGGCTACACCTTC.

V and J are TRBV10-3 and TRBJ2-1; 14 nucleotides line up with TRBD2. With 10 bases clipped from V and 7 bases from J, the junction kept 9 bases outside the gene matches. In germline, CDR1 is ENHRY, CDR2 SYGVKD. The CDR3 has 15 amino acids. CDR3 in DNA: TGTGCCAGCGCGGGGACTAGCGGGAGTCGGAATGAGCAGTTCTTC. Residues: CASAGTSGSRNEQFF.

The V gene is TRBV7-2, the J gene TRBJ2-5; D ambiguous. The DNA end lines up better with TRBJ2-7; the J call may be wrong. This CDR3 has 15 residues. CDR1 is SGHTA, CDR2 FQGNSA, per germline. The CDR3 protein is CASSLALTDIYEQYF. The CDR3 coding sequence is TGTGCCAGCAGCTTAGCGCTAACTGATATCTACGAGCAGTACTTC.

This chain joins TRBV7-2 and TRBJ1-6; D is ambiguous. CDR3 length: 14 amino acids. Trimming stripped 2 bases from V and 9 bases from J, with 11 bases between. Germline V gene data show CDR1 as SGHTA and CDR2 as FQGNSA. CDR3 nucleotide sequence: TGTGCCAGCAGCTTAAGAACCATCAGTTCACCCCTCCACTTT. This translates into CASSLRTISSPLHF.

The chain has TRBV9 and TRBJ1-1; D call uncertain. The CDR3 sequence is 15 residues long. V gave up 4 bases and J gave up 3 bases, with 16 bases separating them. CDR1 is SGDLS and CDR2 is YYNGEE in the germline V gene. The DNA of the CDR3 is TGTGCCAGCAGCCGGGAGCGGGGTGGGGACACTGAAGCTTTCTTT. As protein: CASSRERGGDTEAFF.

The chain links TRBV6-5 to TRBJ1-2; 9 bases are a match to TRBD1. Germline assignment: CDR1 MNHEY and CDR2 SVGAGI. CDR3 size: 14 residues. With 6 bases clipped from V and 3 bases from J, the junction kept 5 bases outside the gene matches. The CDR3 spells CASRYRQGDYGYTF. CDR3 DNA sequence: TGTGCCAGCAGATACAGACAGGGGGACTATGGCTACACCTTC.

This clone has only one observation. This chain joins TRBV19 and TRBJ2-3; 8 nucleotides match TRBD2. The germline V gene has CDR1 LNHDA and CDR2 SQIVND (reference sequence). This CDR3 has 15 residues. Trimming at V came to 6 bases and at J to 2 bases, leaving 7 bases not matched to a gene. As DNA, the CDR3 is TGTGCCAGTAGGAAAATAGCGGGATACACAGATACGCAGTATTTT. Translating it yields CASRKIAGYTDTQYF.

The genes are TRBV2 and TRBJ2-6; a weak D match, TRBD1 (6 bases). Germline assignment: CDR1 SNHLY and CDR2 FYNNEI. Trimming stripped 7 bases from V and 4 bases from J, with 14 bases between. The CDR3 length is 15 residues. CDR3 amino acids: CASTEQGTGANVLTF. CDR3 DNA sequence: TGTGCCAGCACCGAACAGGGAACCGGGGCCAACGTCCTGACTTTC.

The chain couples TRBV6-5 to TRBJ1-2; TRBD1 matches 8 bases. Trimming at V came to 2 bases and at J to 8 bases, leaving 4 bases not matched to a gene. CDR3 length: 13 amino acids. Per the germline V gene, CDR1 is MNHEY and CDR2 is SVGAGI. Here the CDR3 DNA reads TGTGCCAGCAGTTACGCAGGGGGCAGCGGCTACACCTTC. Its translation: CASSYAGGSGYTF.

The chain recombines TRBV7-9 with TRBJ2-5, with D perhaps TRBD1 (5 bases). CDR1 is SEHNR, CDR2 FQNEAQ, per germline (reference sequence). The CDR3 consists of 15 residues. V shed 1 base and J shed 5 bases, with 14 bases lying between them. CDR3 nucleotide sequence: TGTGCCAGCAGCTTAGGGCCAGGGAACCGCGAGACCCAGTACTTC. Its protein product is CASSLGPGNRETQYF.

The V and J genes are TRBV7-3 and TRBJ2-5, with 7 bases identical to TRBD1. Trimming cost V 0 bases and J 2 bases; bases outside gene matches: 3. Germline CDR1 SGHTA, CDR2 FQGTGA. The CDR3 is 15 residues long. CDR3 nucleotides: TGTGCCAGCAGCTTAACGGGACAGCTTCAAGAGACCCAGTACTTC. This sequence encodes CASSLTGQLQETQYF.

CDR3 in DNA: TGTGCCAGCAGCTTTAGGACAGGGGTTGAAATTGGCTACACCTTC. It translates to CASSFRTGVEIGYTF. The chain carries TRBV5-4 and TRBJ1-2, with TRBD1 matching over 9 bases. The CDR3 runs to 15 residues. V was pared by 2 bases and J by 7 bases, with 9 bases of the junction left unmatched. Germline CDR1 SGHNT, CDR2 YYREEE (reference sequence).

The rearrangement links TRBV4-2 to TRBJ2-2; weak D call: TRBD2 (6 bases). The germline gives CDR1 LGHNA, CDR2 YNFKEQ. V lost 0 bases to trimming and J lost 0 bases, with 23 bases between them. The CDR3 covers 21 residues. The CDR3 spells CASSQDRWSGGLVSNTGELFF. In DNA, the CDR3 is TGTGCCAGCAGCCAAGATAGGTGGAGCGGAGGGTTGGTATCGAACACCGGGGAGCTGTTTTTT.

The chain uses TRBV9 and TRBJ2-1, with 7 bases matching TRBD2. CDR3 size: 15 residues. J lost 8 bases, V lost 4 bases, and 12 bases had no gene match. Germline CDR1 SGDLS, CDR2 YYNGEE. CDR3 amino acids: CASSTRGSGLDEQFF. CDR3 bases: TGTGCCAGCAGCACAAGGGGTAGCGGGCTTGATGAGCAGTTCTTC.